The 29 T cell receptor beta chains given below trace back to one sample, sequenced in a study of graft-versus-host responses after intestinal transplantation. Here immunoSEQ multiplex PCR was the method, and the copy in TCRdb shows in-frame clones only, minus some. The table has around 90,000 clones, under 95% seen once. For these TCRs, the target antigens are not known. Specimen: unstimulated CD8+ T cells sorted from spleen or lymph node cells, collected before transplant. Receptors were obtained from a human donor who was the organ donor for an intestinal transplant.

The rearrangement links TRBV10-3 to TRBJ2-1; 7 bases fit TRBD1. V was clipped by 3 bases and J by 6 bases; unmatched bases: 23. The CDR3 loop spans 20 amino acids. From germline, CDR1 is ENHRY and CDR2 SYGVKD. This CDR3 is CAISDRGVQTPRRQGNEQFF. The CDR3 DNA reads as TGTGCCATCAGTGACAGGGGCGTCCAGACCCCCAGACGACAGGGCAATGAGCAGTTCTTC.

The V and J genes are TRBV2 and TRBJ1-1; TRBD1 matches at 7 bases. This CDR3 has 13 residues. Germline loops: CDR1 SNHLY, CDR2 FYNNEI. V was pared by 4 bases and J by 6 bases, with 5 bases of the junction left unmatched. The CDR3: CASSGGGVSEAFF. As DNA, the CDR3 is TGTGCCAGCAGTGGAGGGGGCGTCTCTGAAGCTTTCTTT.

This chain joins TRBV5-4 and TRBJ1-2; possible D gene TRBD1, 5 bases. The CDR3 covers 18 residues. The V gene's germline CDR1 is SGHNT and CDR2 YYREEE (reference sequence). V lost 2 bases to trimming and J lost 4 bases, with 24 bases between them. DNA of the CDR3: TGTGCCAGCAGCTTCTGGTTATCCAGCGGGCGGGGGGTCTATGGCTACACCTTC. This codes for CASSFWLSSGRGVYGYTF.

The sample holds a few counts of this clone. Here the CDR3 reads CASSGTVNTEAFF. CDR3 nucleotide sequence: TGTGCCAGCAGCGGTACAGTGAACACTGAAGCTTTCTTT. This sequence joins TRBV5-6 and TRBJ1-1; D call uncertain. From germline, CDR1 is SGHDT and CDR2 YYEEEE. Trimming pared 4 bases from V and 0 bases from J, leaving 7 bases between. CDR3 length: 13 amino acids.

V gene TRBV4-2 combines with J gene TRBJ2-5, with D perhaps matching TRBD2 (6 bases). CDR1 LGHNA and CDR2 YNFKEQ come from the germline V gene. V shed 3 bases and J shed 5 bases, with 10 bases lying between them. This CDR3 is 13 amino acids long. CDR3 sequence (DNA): TGTGCCAGCAGCCAGGGGGGTCAGGAGACCCAGTACTTC. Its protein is CASSQGGQETQYF.

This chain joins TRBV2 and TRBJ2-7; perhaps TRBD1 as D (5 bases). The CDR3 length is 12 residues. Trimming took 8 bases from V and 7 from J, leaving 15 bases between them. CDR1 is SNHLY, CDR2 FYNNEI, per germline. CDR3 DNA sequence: TGTGCCAGCGAGGCGGAGTCAGGGGAGCAGTACTTC. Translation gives CASEAESGEQYF.

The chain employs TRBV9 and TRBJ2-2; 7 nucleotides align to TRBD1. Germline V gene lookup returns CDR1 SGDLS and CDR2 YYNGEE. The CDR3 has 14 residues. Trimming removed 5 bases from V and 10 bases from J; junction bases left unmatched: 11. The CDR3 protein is CASRGATGSQELFF. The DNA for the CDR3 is TGTGCCAGCAGGGGGGCGACAGGGTCACAGGAGCTGTTTTTT.

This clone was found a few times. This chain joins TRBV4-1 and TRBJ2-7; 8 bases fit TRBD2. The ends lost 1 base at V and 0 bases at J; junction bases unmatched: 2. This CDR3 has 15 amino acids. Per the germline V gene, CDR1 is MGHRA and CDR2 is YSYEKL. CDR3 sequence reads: CASSQVLAGSYEQYF. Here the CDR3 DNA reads TGCGCCAGCAGCCAAGTGCTAGCGGGCTCCTACGAGCAGTACTTC.

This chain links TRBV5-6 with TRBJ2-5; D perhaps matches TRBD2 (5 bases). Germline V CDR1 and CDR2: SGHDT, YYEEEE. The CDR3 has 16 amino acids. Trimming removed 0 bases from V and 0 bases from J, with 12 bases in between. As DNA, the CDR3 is TGTGCCAGCAGCTTGGTATCGGGGAGCGACCAAGAGACCCAGTACTTC. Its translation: CASSLVSGSDQETQYF.

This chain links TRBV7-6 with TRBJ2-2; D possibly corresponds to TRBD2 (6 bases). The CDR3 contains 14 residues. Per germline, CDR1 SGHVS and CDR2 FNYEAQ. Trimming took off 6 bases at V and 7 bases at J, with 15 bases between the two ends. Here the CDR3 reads CASRSTEGFGELFF. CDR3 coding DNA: TGTGCCAGCAGAAGTACGGAGGGATTCGGGGAGCTGTTTTTT.

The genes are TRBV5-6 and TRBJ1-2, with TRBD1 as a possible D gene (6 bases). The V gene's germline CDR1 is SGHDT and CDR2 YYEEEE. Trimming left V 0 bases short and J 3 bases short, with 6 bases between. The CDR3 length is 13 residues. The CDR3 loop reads CASSLGTDYGYTF. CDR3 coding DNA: TGTGCCAGCAGCTTGGGGACAGACTATGGCTACACCTTC.

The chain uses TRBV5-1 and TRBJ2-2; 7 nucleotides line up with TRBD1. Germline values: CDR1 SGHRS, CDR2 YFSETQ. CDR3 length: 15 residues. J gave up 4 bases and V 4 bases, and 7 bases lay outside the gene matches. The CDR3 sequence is CASSMGTVLTGELFF. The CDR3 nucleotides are TGCGCCAGCAGCATGGGGACAGTCCTCACCGGGGAGCTGTTTTTT. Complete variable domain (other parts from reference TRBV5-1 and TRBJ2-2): KAGVTQTPRYLIKTRGQQVTLSCSPISGHRSVSWYQQTPGQGLQFLFEYFSETQRNKGNFPGRFSGRQFSNSRSEMNVSTLELGDSALYLCASSMGTVLTGELFFGEGSRLTVL.

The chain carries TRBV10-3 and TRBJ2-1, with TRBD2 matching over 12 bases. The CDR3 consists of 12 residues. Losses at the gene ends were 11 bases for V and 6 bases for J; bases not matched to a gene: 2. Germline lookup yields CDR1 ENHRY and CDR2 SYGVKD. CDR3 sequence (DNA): TGTGCCGCACTAGCGGGAGGCAATGAGCAGTTCTTC. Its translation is CAALAGGNEQFF.

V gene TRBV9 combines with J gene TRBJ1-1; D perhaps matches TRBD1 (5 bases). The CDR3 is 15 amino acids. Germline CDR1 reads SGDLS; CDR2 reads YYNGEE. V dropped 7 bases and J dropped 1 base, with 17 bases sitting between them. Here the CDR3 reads CASSPGGLANTEAFF. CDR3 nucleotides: TGTGCCAGCTCCCCCGGGGGACTTGCGAACACTGAAGCTTTCTTT.

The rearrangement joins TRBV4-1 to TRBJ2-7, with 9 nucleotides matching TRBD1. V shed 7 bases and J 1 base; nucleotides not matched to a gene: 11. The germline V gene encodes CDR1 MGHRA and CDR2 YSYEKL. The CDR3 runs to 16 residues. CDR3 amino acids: CASTPEPGQGSYEQYF. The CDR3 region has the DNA TGCGCCAGCACCCCTGAGCCGGGACAGGGTTCCTACGAGCAGTACTTC.

CDR3 coding DNA: TGTGCCAGCAGTGTGACAGGGGACAATGAGCAGTTCTTC. Protein product: CASSVTGDNEQFF. This rearrangement joins TRBV28 to TRBJ2-1, with 8 bases aligning to TRBD1. V lost 5 bases and J lost 5; bases outside the gene matches: 2. The CDR3 loop spans 13 amino acids. Germline V CDR1 and CDR2: MDHEN, SYDVKM.

The CDR3 here is CASSDTGTSYEQYF. CDR3 sequence (DNA): TGTGCCAGCAGCGACACAGGGACCTCCTACGAGCAGTACTTC. This chain joins TRBV7-2 and TRBJ2-7; maybe TRBD1 (6 bases). The CDR3 sequence is 14 residues long. Germline V lookup: CDR1 SGHTA, CDR2 FQGNSA. V was clipped by 5 bases and J by 0 bases, with 11 bases between them.

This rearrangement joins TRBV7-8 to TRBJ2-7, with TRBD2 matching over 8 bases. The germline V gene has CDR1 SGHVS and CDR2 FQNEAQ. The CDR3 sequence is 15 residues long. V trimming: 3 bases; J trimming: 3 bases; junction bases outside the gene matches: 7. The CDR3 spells CASSFYRGGFYEQYF. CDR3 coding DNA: TGTGCCAGCAGCTTTTATCGGGGGGGCTTCTACGAGCAGTACTTC.

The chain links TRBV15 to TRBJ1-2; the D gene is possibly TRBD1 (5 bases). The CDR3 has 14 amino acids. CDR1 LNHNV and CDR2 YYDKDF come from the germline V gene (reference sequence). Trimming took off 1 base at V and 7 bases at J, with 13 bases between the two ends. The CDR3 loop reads CATSRVEAGLGYTF. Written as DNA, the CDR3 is TGTGCCACCAGCAGAGTAGAGGCAGGGCTTGGCTACACCTTC.

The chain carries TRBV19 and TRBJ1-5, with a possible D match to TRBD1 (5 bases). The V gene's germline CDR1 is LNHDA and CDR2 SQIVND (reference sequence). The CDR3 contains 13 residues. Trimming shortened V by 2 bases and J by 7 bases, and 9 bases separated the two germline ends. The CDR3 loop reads CASSILGGQPQHF. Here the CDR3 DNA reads TGTGCCAGTAGTATATTGGGGGGACAGCCCCAGCATTTT. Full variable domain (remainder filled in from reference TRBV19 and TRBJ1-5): DGGITQSPKYLFRKEGQNVTLSCEQNLNHDAMYWYRQDPGQGLRLIYYSQIVNDFQKGDIAEGYSVSREKKESFPLTVTSAQKNPTAFYLCASSILGGQPQHFGDGTRLSIL.

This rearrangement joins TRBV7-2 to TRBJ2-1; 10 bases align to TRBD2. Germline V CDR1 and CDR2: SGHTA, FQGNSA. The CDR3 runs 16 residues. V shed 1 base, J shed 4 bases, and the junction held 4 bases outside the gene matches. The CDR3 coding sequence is TGTGCCAGCAGCTTAGTGTGGACTAGCGGTTACAATGAGCAGTTCTTC. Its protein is CASSLVWTSGYNEQFF.

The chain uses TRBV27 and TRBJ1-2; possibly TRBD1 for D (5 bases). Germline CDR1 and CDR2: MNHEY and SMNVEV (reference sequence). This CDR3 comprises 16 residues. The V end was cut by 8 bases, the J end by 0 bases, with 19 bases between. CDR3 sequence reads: CASRRVRGVANYGYTF. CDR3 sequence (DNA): TGTGCCAGCCGACGGGTCCGGGGGGTAGCTAACTATGGCTACACCTTC.

The CDR3 loop is CASSDRGSRTDTQYF. The DNA for the CDR3 is TGCGCCAGCAGCGACAGGGGGTCTCGCACAGATACGCAGTATTTT. This chain connects TRBV5-1 to TRBJ2-3, with 9 bases aligning to TRBD1. The CDR3 runs to 15 residues. The V gene end was trimmed by 4 bases and the J gene end by 1 base; junction bases not matched to a gene: 4. Germline loops: CDR1 SGHRS, CDR2 YFSETQ.

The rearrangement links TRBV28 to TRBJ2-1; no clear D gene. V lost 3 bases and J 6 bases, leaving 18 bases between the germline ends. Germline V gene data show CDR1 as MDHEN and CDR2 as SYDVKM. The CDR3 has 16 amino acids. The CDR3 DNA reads TGTGCCAGCAGTTTCCGAGACTTCCCGACGGGCAATGAGCAGTTCTTC. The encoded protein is CASSFRDFPTGNEQFF.

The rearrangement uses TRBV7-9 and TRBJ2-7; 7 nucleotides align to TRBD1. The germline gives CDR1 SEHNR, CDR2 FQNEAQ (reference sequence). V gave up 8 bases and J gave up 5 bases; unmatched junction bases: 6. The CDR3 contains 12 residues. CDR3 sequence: CASGGRGNEQYF. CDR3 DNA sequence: TGTGCCAGCGGTGGCAGGGGGAACGAGCAGTACTTC. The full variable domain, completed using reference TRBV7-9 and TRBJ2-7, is DTGVSQNPRHKITKRGQNVTFRCDPISEHNRLYWYRQTLGQGPEFLTYFQNEAQLEKSRLLSDRFSAERPKGSFSTLEIQRTEQGDSAMYLCASGGRGNEQYFGPGTRLTVT.

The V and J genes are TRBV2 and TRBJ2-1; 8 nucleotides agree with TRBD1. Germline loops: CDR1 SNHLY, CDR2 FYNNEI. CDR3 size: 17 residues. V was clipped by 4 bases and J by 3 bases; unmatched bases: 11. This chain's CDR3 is CASSGEEDRDHYNEQFF. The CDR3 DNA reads TGTGCCAGCAGTGGGGAAGAGGACAGGGACCACTACAATGAGCAGTTCTTC.

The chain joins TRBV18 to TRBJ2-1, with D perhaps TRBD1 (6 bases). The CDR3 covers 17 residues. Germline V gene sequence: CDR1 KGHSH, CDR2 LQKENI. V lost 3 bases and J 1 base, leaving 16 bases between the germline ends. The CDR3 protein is CASSPGARDISYNEQFF. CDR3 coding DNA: TGTGCCAGCTCACCGGGGGCCCGGGACATATCCTACAATGAGCAGTTCTTC.

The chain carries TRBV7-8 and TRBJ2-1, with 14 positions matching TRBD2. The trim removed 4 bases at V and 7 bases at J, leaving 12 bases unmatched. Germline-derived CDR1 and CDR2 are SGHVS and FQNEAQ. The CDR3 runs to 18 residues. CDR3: CASSSQRLAGGPVNEQFF. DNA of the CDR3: TGTGCCAGCAGCTCCCAAAGACTAGCGGGAGGGCCTGTTAATGAGCAGTTCTTC.

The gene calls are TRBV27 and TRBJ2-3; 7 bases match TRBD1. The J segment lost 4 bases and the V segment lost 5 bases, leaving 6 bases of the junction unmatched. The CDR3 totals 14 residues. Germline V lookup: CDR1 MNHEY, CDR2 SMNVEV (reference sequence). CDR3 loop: CASSQWDSPDTQYF. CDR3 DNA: TGTGCCAGCAGTCAATGGGACAGCCCAGATACGCAGTATTTT.